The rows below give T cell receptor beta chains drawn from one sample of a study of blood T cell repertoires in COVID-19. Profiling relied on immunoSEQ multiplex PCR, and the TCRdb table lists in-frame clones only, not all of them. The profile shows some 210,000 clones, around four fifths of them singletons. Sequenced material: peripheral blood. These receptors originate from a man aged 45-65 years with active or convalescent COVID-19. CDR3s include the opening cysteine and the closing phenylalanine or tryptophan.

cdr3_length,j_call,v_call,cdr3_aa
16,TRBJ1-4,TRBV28,CASSLGNDRAREKLFF
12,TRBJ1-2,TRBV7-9,CASTRLEGRDTF
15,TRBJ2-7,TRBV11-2,CASSWGHPSSYEQYF
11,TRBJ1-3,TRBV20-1,CSAPQGNTIYF
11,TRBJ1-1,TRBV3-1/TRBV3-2,CASRLNTEAFF
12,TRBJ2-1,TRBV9,CASSVAGQEQFF
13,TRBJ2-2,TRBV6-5,CASRLRNTGELFF
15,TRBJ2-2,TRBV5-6,CASSSLSGGTGELFF
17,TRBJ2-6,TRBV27,CASSPGTGRTGANVLTF
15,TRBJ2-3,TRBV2,CASSDRKRGVDTQYF
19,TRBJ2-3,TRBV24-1,CATSDLRSPWGGAGDTQYF
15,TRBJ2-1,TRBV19,CASSIVASSYNEQFF
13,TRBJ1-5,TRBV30,CAANRESAQPQHF
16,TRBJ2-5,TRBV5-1,CASSFGTSGSQETQYF
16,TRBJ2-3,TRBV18,CASSPLRGRGTDTQYF
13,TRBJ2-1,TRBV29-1,CSVEGTGWHEQFF
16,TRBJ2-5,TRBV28,CASRPLPGLGGETQYF
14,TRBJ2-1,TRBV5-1,CASSPGPSGGEEFF
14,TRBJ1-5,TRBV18,CASSPQGSQQPQHF
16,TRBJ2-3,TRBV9,CASSVVPTGRTDTQYF
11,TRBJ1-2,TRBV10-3,CAISGQDGYTF
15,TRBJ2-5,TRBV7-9,CASSLGTSGGETQYF
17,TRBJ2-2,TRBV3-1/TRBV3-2,CASSQEFGGRNTGELFF
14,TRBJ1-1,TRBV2,CASSAGPSNTEAFF
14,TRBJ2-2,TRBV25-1,CASTGGEARGELFF
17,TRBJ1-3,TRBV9,CASSVAPTGYERNTIYF
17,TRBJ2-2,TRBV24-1,CATSDLALAGGTGELFF
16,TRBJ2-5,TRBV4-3,CASSQLSGGVQETQYF
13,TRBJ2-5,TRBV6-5,CASSNSREETQYF
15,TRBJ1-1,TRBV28,CASRITELGVAEAFF
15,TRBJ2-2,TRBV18,CASSPTGESTGELFF
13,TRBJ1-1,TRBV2,CASSSLENTEAFF
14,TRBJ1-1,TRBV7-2,CASSVQTGNTEAFF
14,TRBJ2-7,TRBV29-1,CSVEWAGGGYEQYF
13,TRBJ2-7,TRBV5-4,CATFSGGRDEQYF
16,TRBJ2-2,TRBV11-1,CASSLEGTGGTGELFF
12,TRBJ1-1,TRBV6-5,CASSRVNTEAFF
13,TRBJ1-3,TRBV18,CASSPDSPNTIYF
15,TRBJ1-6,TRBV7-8,CASTFTRGRESPLHF
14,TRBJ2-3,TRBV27,CASWIAGRTDTQYF
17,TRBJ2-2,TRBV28,CASSTPLTSGAAGELFF
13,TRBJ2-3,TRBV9,CASSDKITDTQYF
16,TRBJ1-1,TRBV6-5,CASSLYARQKNTEAFF
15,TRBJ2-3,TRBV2,CASGTSGSVTDTQYF
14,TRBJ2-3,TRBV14,CASSQGTRRDTQYF
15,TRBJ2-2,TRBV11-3,CASSHSGGNTGELFF
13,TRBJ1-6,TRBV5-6,CASSGSGFSPLHF
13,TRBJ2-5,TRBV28,CASAGQGGETQYF
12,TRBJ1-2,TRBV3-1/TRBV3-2,CASSRKGDGYTF
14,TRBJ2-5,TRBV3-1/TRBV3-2,CASSQDLGQETQYF
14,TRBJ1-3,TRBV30,CAWGGQGTGNTIYF
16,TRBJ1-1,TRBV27,CASRFHRGIVGTEAFF
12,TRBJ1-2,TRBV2,CASTQGFYGYTF
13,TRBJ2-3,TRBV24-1,CATSVQGPDTQYF